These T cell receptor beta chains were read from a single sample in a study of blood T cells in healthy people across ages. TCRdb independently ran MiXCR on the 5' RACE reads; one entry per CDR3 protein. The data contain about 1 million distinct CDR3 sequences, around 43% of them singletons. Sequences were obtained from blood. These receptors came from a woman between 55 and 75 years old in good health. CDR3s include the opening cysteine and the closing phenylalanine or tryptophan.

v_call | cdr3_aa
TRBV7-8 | CASSYGQGADTQYF
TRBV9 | CASSVSGAAASSYNEQFF
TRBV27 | CASSLSMWTSGSNEQYF
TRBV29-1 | CSVEPTGVDEQFF
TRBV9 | CASSAGDHYEQYF
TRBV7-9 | CASSPGLAGVEQYF
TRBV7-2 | CASSGPGLGNGEQYF
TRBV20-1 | CSAVSGTDLYEQYF
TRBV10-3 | CAIRKTSGYEQYF
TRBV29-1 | CSVEPSGTWGEAFF
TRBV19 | CASSPWGGGPSEQYF
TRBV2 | CASSEALTGLGYGYTF
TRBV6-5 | CASSPGSNYGYTF
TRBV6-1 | CASSERPLYGYTF
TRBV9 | CASSALATGELFF
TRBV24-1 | CATSVLTGTAKEKLFF
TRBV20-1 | CSARGQPTDTQYF
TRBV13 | CASSLQGSGPSSYNEQFF
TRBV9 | CASSVATGGGKAFF
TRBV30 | CAAWGGHGYTF
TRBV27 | CASSGRVSEQYF
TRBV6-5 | CASSYLRASTDTQYF
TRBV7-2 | CASSLGGLAGREQYF
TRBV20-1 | CSAGAPQYF
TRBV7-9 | CASSLSGAAGEVSYEQFF
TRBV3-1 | CASSQQVNTEAFF
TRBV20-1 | CSEYRRVGGASEAFF
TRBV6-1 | CASSGGGSPGTQYF
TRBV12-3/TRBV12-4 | CASEKTGSLGEQYF
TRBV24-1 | CATSDRTSGSYEQYF
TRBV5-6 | CASSLVVALETQYF
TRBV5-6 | CASSRLTGDNEQYF
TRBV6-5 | CASGLGPEVNYGYTF
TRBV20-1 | CSAHPQGASYEQYF
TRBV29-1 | CSVEDGVASQYF
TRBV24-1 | CATSGRGISYNEQYF
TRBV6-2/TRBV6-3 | CASSKSMIQGGSEAFF
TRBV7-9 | CASSLSGALYEQYF
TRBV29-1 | CSVEDGLVNNEQFF
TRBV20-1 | CSADTPWELNYNEQFF
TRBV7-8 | CASSPNRVGTYEQYF
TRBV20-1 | CSARRTSGSLGTQYF
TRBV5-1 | CASRTLGDYEQYF
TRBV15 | CATSPRRDPPEAFF
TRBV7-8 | CASSFRTGQNEQFF
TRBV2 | CASSDRGYEQYF
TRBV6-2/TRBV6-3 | CASIPGGTGRRYTF
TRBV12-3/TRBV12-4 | CASSQAPTGYEQYF